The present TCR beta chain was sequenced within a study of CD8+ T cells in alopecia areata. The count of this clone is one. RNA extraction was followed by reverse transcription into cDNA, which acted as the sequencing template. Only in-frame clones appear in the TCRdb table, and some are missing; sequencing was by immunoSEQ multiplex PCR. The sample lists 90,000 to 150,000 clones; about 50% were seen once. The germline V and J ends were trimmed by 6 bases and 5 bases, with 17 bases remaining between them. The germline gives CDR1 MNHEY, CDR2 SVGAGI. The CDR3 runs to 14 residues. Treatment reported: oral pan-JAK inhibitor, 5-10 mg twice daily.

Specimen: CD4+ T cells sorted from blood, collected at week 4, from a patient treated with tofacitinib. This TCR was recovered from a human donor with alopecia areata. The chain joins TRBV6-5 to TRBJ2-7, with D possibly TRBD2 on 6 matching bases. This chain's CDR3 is CASRLGSGGDEQYF. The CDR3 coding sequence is TGTGCCAGCAGACTCGGATCCGGAGGGGACGAGCAGTACTTC.